These T cell receptor beta chains were read from a single sample in a study of OX40 agonist ivuxolimab in advanced cancers. Sequencing used immunoSEQ multiplex PCR; TCRdb keeps in-frame clones, though not all of them. The sample consists of more than 10,000 clones, just under 75% of them appearing once. The sequences come from CD4+ or CD8+ T cells sorted from blood, collected in a trial of the OX40 agonist ivuxolimab. All receptors derive from an adult with an advanced solid tumor such as melanoma, head and neck, liver or kidney cancer. The CDR3 runs from the conserved cysteine through the conserved F or W. A D gene is named only where the DNA matches it firmly. A row's size may be missing; if present it is once, few, many or a size class.

d_call clone_size j_call v_call cdr3_nt cdr3_aa
- - TRBJ1-1 TRBV5-8 TGTGCCAGCAGCCGGGACGGCAACACTGAAGCTTTCTTT CASSRDGNTEAFF
- once TRBJ1-5 TRBV7-9 TGTGCCAGCAGCTTCGGCAGGCAGGGCATCAATCAGCCCCAGCATTTT CASSFGRQGINQPQHF
TRBD2 once TRBJ2-3 TRBV4-1 TGCGCCAGCAGCCAAGATAGGGCGGGACTAGCGGGAGTAGATACGCAGTATTTT CASSQDRAGLAGVDTQYF
- - TRBJ2-4 TRBV2 TGTGCCAGCAGCGCGGACGGTAGCTTAGCCAAAAACATTCAGTACTTC CASSADGSLAKNIQYF
TRBD1 few TRBJ1-4 TRBV4-3 TGCGCCAGCAGCCATACACAGGGGTCTAATGAAAAACTGTTTTTT CASSHTQGSNEKLFF
TRBD2 - TRBJ2-7 TRBV4-3 TGCGCCAGCAGCCAAGTTTGGCGGGGGTCTTCCTACGAGCAGTACTTC CASSQVWRGSSYEQYF
- once TRBJ1-2 TRBV27 TGTGCCAGCAGTGCCCAGGGTGCTGGCTACACCTTC CASSAQGAGYTF
- - TRBJ1-2 TRBV7-9 TGTGCCAGCAGCCCCTCGACAGAAAACTATGGCTACACCTTC CASSPSTENYGYTF
TRBD1 - TRBJ1-2 TRBV27 TGTGCCAGCAGAAGAGGGACAGGAGATGGCTACACCTTC CASRRGTGDGYTF
TRBD2 - TRBJ2-3 TRBV28 TGTGCCAGCAGTTCTACCTACCTGATCGATCAGCGGGGAAGCACAGATACGCAGTATTTT CASSSTYLIDQRGSTDTQYF
- - TRBJ2-3 TRBV6-5 TGTGCCAGCAGTGTGGTGGCGGTCACAGATACGCAGTATTTT CASSVVAVTDTQYF
TRBD1 medium-sized TRBJ2-6 TRBV2 TGTGCCAGCAGTGGACAGGGCTCTGGGGCCAACGTCCTGACTTTC CASSGQGSGANVLTF
TRBD1 - TRBJ1-1 TRBV5-8 TGTGCCAGCAGCCCCTTTGGGACAGCTGGCACTGAAGCTTTCTTT CASSPFGTAGTEAFF
- - TRBJ2-1 TRBV19 TGTGCCAGCACACCAGGAGCAGGCAGGTCAGGTGAGCAGTTCTTC CASTPGAGRSGEQFF
TRBD2 - TRBJ2-3 TRBV5-1 TGCGCCAGCAGCTGGACGGGAGGGCCCGCAGATACGCAGTATTTT CASSWTGGPADTQYF
- few TRBJ1-6 TRBV2 TGTGCCAGCAGATTAATATCCGGCTATTCACCCCTCCACTTT CASRLISGYSPLHF
- - TRBJ1-1 TRBV27 TGTGCCAGCAGTTTAGGAGGGGTGAACACTGAAGCTTTCTTT CASSLGGVNTEAFF
TRBD2 few TRBJ2-2 TRBV7-9 TGTGCCAGCAGCTTCGAGGCACTAGCGGTCAACACCGGGGAGCTGTTTTTT CASSFEALAVNTGELFF
TRBD2 once TRBJ2-3 TRBV19 TGTGCCAGTAGTCTTCGGACTAGCGGGAGGGGGGATACGCAGTATTTT CASSLRTSGRGDTQYF
TRBD2 - TRBJ2-7 TRBV2 TGTGCCAGCAGTGAGCAACTAGCGGCTACCTACGAGCAGTACTTC CASSEQLAATYEQYF
- - TRBJ2-7 TRBV9 TGTGCCAGCAGCGTAGAAGGACAATCCTACGAGCAGTACTTC CASSVEGQSYEQYF
- few TRBJ1-1 TRBV9 TGTGCCAGCGGTCGACAGGAGAAGAACACTGAAGCTTTCTTT CASGRQEKNTEAFF
- - TRBJ1-5 TRBV9 TGTGCCAGCAACTCGAACCTGGAGTTAGGAGTTCAGCCCCAGCATTTT CASNSNLELGVQPQHF
- once TRBJ1-4 TRBV6-1 TGTGCCAGCAGTGAATTTCGGGGAGAGGAAAAACTGTTTTTT CASSEFRGEEKLFF
- - TRBJ2-5 TRBV7-9 TGTGCCAGCAGCTTAACCGTCGAGACCCAGTACTTC CASSLTVETQYF
TRBD2 few TRBJ2-1 TRBV14 TGTGCCAGCAATGTAGCGGGAGGGGGTGAGCAGTTCTTC CASNVAGGGEQFF
- - TRBJ2-3 TRBV11-2 TGTGCCAGCAGCTTGCTGGAATCAGATACGCAGTATTTT CASSLLESDTQYF
- - TRBJ2-7 TRBV7-9 TGTGCCTGCCGAGGGCCAACCCAGGTCGAGCAGTACTTC CACRGPTQVEQYF
- - TRBJ2-3 TRBV2 TGTGCCAGCACCTTAGCCCGCACAGATACGCAGTATTTT CASTLARTDTQYF
- - TRBJ2-4 TRBV19 TGTGCCAGTAGTACCCAGGGGCTGCCGGGATGGGACATTCAGTACTTC CASSTQGLPGWDIQYF
TRBD1 medium-sized TRBJ2-7 TRBV5-1 TGCGCCAGCACTATTGACGGGACAGGGAGAGACGAGCAGTACTTC CASTIDGTGRDEQYF
TRBD1 - TRBJ1-2 TRBV18 TGTGCCAGCTCATCTCCGGGACAGGGGGCCGCGGCGTATGGCTACACCTTC CASSSPGQGAAAYGYTF
TRBD2 - TRBJ2-1 TRBV7-8 TGTGCCAGCAGCTTAGGGATAGCGGGGGGCCGGGAGCAGTTCTTC CASSLGIAGGREQFF
- - TRBJ2-1 TRBV27 TGTGCCAGCAGCCGGGGTAGCGCTAACAATGAGCAGTTCTTC CASSRGSANNEQFF
- - TRBJ1-5 TRBV19 TGTGCCAGTAGTCCGCCTAGATTGGGGCGCAATCAGCCCCAGCATTTT CASSPPRLGRNQPQHF
- few TRBJ1-2 TRBV4-1 TGCGCCAGCAGCCAAGATCGGTCCGGGAACTATGGCTACACCTTC CASSQDRSGNYGYTF
- - TRBJ2-2 TRBV27 TGTGCCAGCAGTGGGAGTACTAGTACAAAATTCACCGGGGAGCTGTTTTTT CASSGSTSTKFTGELFF
- - TRBJ1-2 TRBV28 TGTGCCAGCAGGCGGACAGTCGAGGCGGGTGGCTACACCTTC CASRRTVEAGGYTF
- - TRBJ2-7 TRBV19 TGTGCCAGTAGTATCCGGGTTCCCTACGAGCAGTACTTC CASSIRVPYEQYF
- - TRBJ2-5 TRBV27 TGTGCCAGCAGTTTATGGGGGGATCAAGAGACCCAGTACTTC CASSLWGDQETQYF
- - TRBJ2-2 TRBV4-3 TGCGCCAGCAGCCAAGATTGGGGGGGCCCCGGGGAGCTGTTTTTT CASSQDWGGPGELFF
- - TRBJ2-1 TRBV7-2 TGTGCCAGCAGCGCAGGGGGGGGGCCCTACAATGAGCAGTTCTTC CASSAGGGPYNEQFF
- - TRBJ1-2 TRBV5-4 TGTGCCAGCAGCATCAACCTGGACAGAGCTAACTATGGCTACACCTTC CASSINLDRANYGYTF
- - TRBJ1-2 TRBV4-2 TGTGCCAGCAGCCAAGAAGGGGCAGGGAAGGGCTACACCTTC CASSQEGAGKGYTF
TRBD2 - TRBJ2-1 TRBV4-3 TGCGCCAGCAGCCAAGATCATCGGGGGGGTCGCAATGAGCAGTTCTTC CASSQDHRGGRNEQFF
- few TRBJ2-7 TRBV10-3 TGTGCCATCAGTGAGACAGGGCACGAGCAGTACTTC CAISETGHEQYF
TRBD2 - TRBJ2-2 TRBV9 TGTGCCAGCACGGCGGGAGGGGGCACCGGGGAGCTGTTTTTT CASTAGGGTGELFF
TRBD2 once TRBJ2-1 TRBV2 TGTGCCAGCAGTGATCCTGGACTAGCGGGGATTTTCGTTTATGGCAATGAGCAGTTCTTC CASSDPGLAGIFVYGNEQFF
TRBD1 - TRBJ2-7 TRBV5-1 TGCGCCAGCAGCGGGGGACAGGGGGCATCCTACGAGCAGTACTTC CASSGGQGASYEQYF
- - TRBJ1-2 TRBV6-6 TGTGCCAGCAGTTACGAAGTGAGCTATGGCTACACCTTC CASSYEVSYGYTF
TRBD2 - TRBJ2-1 TRBV10-3 TGTGCCATCAGTGATATTGTAGCGGGAACATACAATGAGCAGTTCTTC CAISDIVAGTYNEQFF
- - TRBJ2-7 TRBV15 TGTGCCACCAGCAGAGTAGGGGAGTACGAGCAGTACTTC CATSRVGEYEQYF
TRBD2 - TRBJ2-3 TRBV5-1 TGCGCCAGCAGCTTGGCTAGCGGGAGGGCCCCAGATACGCAGTATTTT CASSLASGRAPDTQYF
TRBD1 - TRBJ2-5 TRBV28 TGTGCCAGCAGCCCCCGACAGGGGGCGCAAACCCAGTACTTC CASSPRQGAQTQYF
TRBD1 once TRBJ1-3 TRBV18 TGTGCCAGCTCACCAGACAGGGGCGGCGCTGGAAACACCATATATTTT CASSPDRGGAGNTIYF